This TCR beta chain emerged from a study of blood T cell repertoires in COVID-19. V lost 5 bases, J lost 5 bases, and 4 bases stayed unmatched. The length of the CDR3 is 13 residues. The germline CDR1 and CDR2 sequences are SGHAT and FQDESV (reference sequence). Authors' analysis steps: Reference gene primers were amplified, and this amplification served to estimate nucleated cell counts. The assay was immunoSEQ multiplex PCR, and TCRdb's table has in-frame clones only and misses some. V and J calls and clone size are copied from that table; D and trimming were computed from the DNA. Counted here are over 65,000 clones, roughly 90% occurring once; the ten biggest clones make up roughly a tenth.

Sequencing used peripheral blood. This chain links TRBV11-1 with TRBJ2-5; 8 bases align to TRBD1. The sequence was collected from a human donor in a cohort sampled during active COVID-19. Here the CDR3 DNA reads TGTGCCAGCAGCCAGGACAGGGACGAGACCCAGTACTTC. Translating gives CASSQDRDETQYF.